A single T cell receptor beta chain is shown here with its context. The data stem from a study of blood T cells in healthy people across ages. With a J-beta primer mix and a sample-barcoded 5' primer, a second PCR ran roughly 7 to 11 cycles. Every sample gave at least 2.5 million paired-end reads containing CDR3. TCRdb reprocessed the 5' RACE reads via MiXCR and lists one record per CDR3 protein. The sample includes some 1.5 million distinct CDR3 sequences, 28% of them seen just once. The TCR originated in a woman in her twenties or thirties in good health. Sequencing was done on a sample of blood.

Here the CDR3 reads CASSSGGGTGTTDTQYF. CDR3 nucleotides: TGTGCCAGCAGCTCCGGTGGGGGGACAGGGACCACAGATACGCAGTATTTT. The chain is built from TRBV7-6 and TRBJ2-3, with 9 nucleotides matching TRBD1. From germline, CDR1 is SGHVS and CDR2 FNYEAQ. Trimming at V came to 4 bases and at J to 2 bases, leaving 10 bases not matched to a gene. CDR3 length: 17 amino acids.